What follows is one T cell receptor beta chain and its context. Its specificity is not known. The data are from a study of T cells in Graves' hyperthyroidism and ophthalmopathy. Hyperthyroidism patients were newly diagnosed, had disease duration under 2 months, and were aged 18 to 65 years. Every diagnosis used clinical symptoms, serum thyroxine and TRAb, thyroid ultrasound and orbital computed tomography. The authors took PBMCs from 10 ml fresh peripheral blood. Study-wide results and caveats: Most clonotypes expanded in the thyroid (above 0.001) were also present in blood.

Amplification yielded TCR beta CDR3 regions, with RNA transcripts as the source. The study used the HTBI primer set for a first-round RT-PCR of the TCR CDR3. MiXCR, run by TCRdb on the multiplex PCR reads, gives a single entry per CDR3 protein. The sample yields a few hundred thousand distinct CDR3 sequences, 15% to 20% seen once. This TCR was sampled from a middle-aged man with Graves' hyperthyroidism. Sequenced: blood.

CDR3 amino acids: CASSLFGPDSTAGTQYF. The DNA for the CDR3 is TGTGCCAGCAGTTTATTTGGGCCGGACTCCACGGCAGGAACCCAGTACTTC. The chain couples TRBV28 to TRBJ2-5; TRBD2 might be the D (5 bases). Deletions cut 1 base from V and 8 bases from J, with 23 bases between. The CDR3 runs 17 residues. Germline V gene sequence: CDR1 MDHEN, CDR2 SYDVKM.